The 25 T cell receptor beta chains listed next were all sequenced from one sample in a study of T cell changes during pregnancy in multiple sclerosis (dated by TCRdb to between 2017 and 2020). The library was produced with the immunoSEQ multiplex PCR assay. TCRdb carries this immuneACCESS record with in-frame sequences only. Its versions omit some clonotypes, under half of them owing to an unresolved V gene in the studies checked, with the rest unexplained. In all, the sample holds tens of thousands of clones, and about 94% of those were seen once. The ten top clones hold 3.9% of the sample. The sequencing used CD8+ T cells from peripheral blood mononuclear cells, collected after pregnancy. The source of these receptors is a female donor with multiple sclerosis, enrolled in a pregnancy study.

This chain uses TRBV7-9 with TRBJ1-5, with D unresolved. This CDR3 spans 14 amino acids. Trimming stripped 2 bases from V and 7 bases from J, with 12 bases between. Germline assignment: CDR1 SEHNR and CDR2 FQNEAQ (reference sequence). The chain's CDR3 is CASSLSPGEQPQHF. CDR3 bases: TGTGCCAGCAGCTTATCGCCAGGTGAACAGCCCCAGCATTTT.

The chain couples TRBV14 to TRBJ2-2; the D gene is possibly TRBD1 (6 bases). The V and J ends lost 2 bases and 1 base respectively, with 8 bases between them. CDR3 size: 15 residues. The germline CDR1 and CDR2 sequences are SGHDN and FVKESK. The CDR3 DNA is TGTGCCAGCAGCCAAAGGACAGTGAACACCGGGGAGCTGTTTTTT. Amino acid sequence: CASSQRTVNTGELFF.

The rearrangement links TRBV27 to TRBJ2-1, with D perhaps TRBD1 (5 bases). Trimming stripped 5 bases from V and 0 bases from J, with 14 bases between. Germline assignment: CDR1 MNHEY and CDR2 SMNVEV (reference sequence). This CDR3 is 16 amino acids long. The CDR3 sequence is CASSDRQQSSYNEQFF. The CDR3 bases are TGTGCCAGCAGTGATCGACAGCAGAGCTCCTACAATGAGCAGTTCTTC.

The V gene is TRBV19, the J gene TRBJ2-2, with D unclear. The CDR3 sequence is 13 residues long. Trimming shortened V by 1 base and J by 6 bases, and 6 bases separated the two germline ends. CDR1 LNHDA and CDR2 SQIVND come from the germline V gene (reference sequence). CDR3 nucleotides: TGTGCCAGTAGTATAGGCGGCGCCGGGGAGCTGTTTTTT. Amino acids: CASSIGGAGELFF.

The genes are TRBV7-2 and TRBJ2-5; no firm D call. This CDR3 has 15 residues. The germline V gene has CDR1 SGHTA and CDR2 FQGNSA. The V and J ends lost 4 bases and 5 bases respectively, with 17 bases between them. CDR3 bases: TGTGCCAGCAGCTCCGTTAGTCGAGAACGGGAGACCCAGTACTTC. The encoded protein is CASSSVSRERETQYF.

The chain links TRBV6-6 to TRBJ1-2; D is undetermined. The germline CDR1 and CDR2 sequences are MNHNY and SVGAGI (reference sequence). Between the trimmed V and J ends, which lost 4 bases and 0 bases, there was a span of 15 bases. This CDR3 region has 16 residues. The CDR3 DNA reads TGTGCCAGCAGTTTGAGTAGCTTTGAAGCTAACTATGGCTACACCTTC. It encodes CASSLSSFEANYGYTF.

J is TRBJ2-7 and V is TRBV29-1; 7 positions agree with TRBD1. V dropped 7 bases and J dropped 5; count of bases not matched to a gene: 8. This CDR3 has 12 amino acids. Germline CDR1 reads SQVTM; CDR2 reads ANQGSEA. The CDR3 DNA reads as TGCAGCGCTCGGACAGGCCGGGACGAGCAGTACTTC. This encodes CSARTGRDEQYF.

The V and J genes are TRBV6-1 and TRBJ2-7; TRBD2 aligns across 9 bases. Germline V gives CDR1 MNHNS, CDR2 SASEGT. V lost 4 bases to trimming and J lost 0 bases; unmatched junction nucleotides: 7. The CDR3 loop spans 16 amino acids. The CDR3 reads CASSGFDSGGSYEQYF. The CDR3 region has the DNA TGTGCCAGCAGTGGTTTTGATAGCGGGGGCTCCTACGAGCAGTACTTC.

J is TRBJ2-6 and V is TRBV9, with D unresolved. The CDR3 covers 16 residues. CDR1 is SGDLS, CDR2 YYNGEE, per germline. V was shortened by 1 base and J by 6 bases, with 14 bases between the two germline ends. The CDR3 loop reads CASSVRSTVEANVLTF. CDR3 coding DNA: TGTGCCAGCAGCGTACGCTCAACGGTTGAGGCCAACGTCCTGACTTTC.

This clone was observed a single time. The rearrangement links TRBV19 to TRBJ2-5; 8 nucleotides match TRBD1. Germline V gene data show CDR1 as LNHDA and CDR2 as SQIVND (reference sequence). The CDR3 covers 14 residues. V dropped 5 bases and J dropped 2; count of bases not matched to a gene: 4. CDR3 residues: CASSSDRAQETQYF. As DNA, the CDR3 is TGTGCCAGTAGTTCGGACAGGGCGCAAGAGACCCAGTACTTC.

The chain carries TRBV9 and TRBJ2-7; the match to TRBD2 covers 7 bases. This CDR3 contains 14 residues. Germline assignment: CDR1 SGDLS and CDR2 YYNGEE. Unmatched junction bases numbered 7, after V lost 2 bases and J lost 5 bases. The CDR3 DNA reads TGTGCCAGCAGCGTGGGCGGGAGATCCGACGAGCAGTACTTC. Translating it yields CASSVGGRSDEQYF. The whole variable domain, filled in from reference TRBV9 and TRBJ2-7, reads DSGVTQTPKHLITATGQRVTLRCSPRSGDLSVYWYQQSLDQGLQFLIQYYNGEERAKGNILERFSAQQFPDLHSELNLSSLELGDSALYFCASSVGGRSDEQYFGPGTRLTVT.

The chain couples TRBV27 to TRBJ2-1; 10 bases are a match to TRBD2. Per the germline V gene, CDR1 is MNHEY and CDR2 is SMNVEV (reference sequence). CDR3 length equals 16 residues. Germline trimming cut 3 bases from V and 6 bases from J; bases unmatched to any gene: 8. CDR3 protein: CASSLGSAGGPNEQFF. In nucleotides, the CDR3 is TGTGCCAGCAGTTTGGGTTCAGCGGGAGGGCCCAATGAGCAGTTCTTC.

This clone occurred a few times. The CDR3 DNA is TGTGCCAGCAGTCCCCGGGGGAGGCCAGATACGCAGTATTTT. Amino acids: CASSPRGRPDTQYF. The V call is TRBV6-1, the J call TRBJ2-3; a weak D match, TRBD2 (6 bases). The germline gives CDR1 MNHNS, CDR2 SASEGT. The CDR3 has 14 amino acids. The V and J ends lost 5 bases and 4 bases respectively, with 13 bases between them.

The chain recombines TRBV27 with TRBJ2-5; 10 positions agree with TRBD2. Germline V CDR1 and CDR2: MNHEY, SMNVEV (reference sequence). Trimming took 6 bases from V and 5 from J; bases not matched to a gene: 6. The CDR3 is 14 residues long. The CDR3 region is CASRPLAGDETQYF. As DNA, the CDR3 is TGTGCCAGCAGGCCCCTAGCGGGAGACGAGACCCAGTACTTC.

The genes are TRBV7-2 and TRBJ1-1; 7 nucleotides line up with TRBD1. The length of the CDR3 is 18 residues. From germline, CDR1 is SGHTA and CDR2 FQGNSA. The J segment lost 1 base and the V segment lost 5 bases, leaving 16 bases of the junction unmatched. The CDR3 spells CASSPQGPSRTGNTEAFF. CDR3 in DNA: TGTGCCAGCAGCCCGCAGGGGCCCTCGCGGACAGGGAACACTGAAGCTTTCTTT.

J is TRBJ2-1 and V is TRBV4-3, with D uncertain. Per the germline V gene, CDR1 is LGHNA and CDR2 is YSLEER. The V gene lost 1 base and the J gene lost 4 bases, with 20 bases spanning the gap. The CDR3 is made up of 18 amino acids. In DNA, the CDR3 is TGCGCCAGCAGCCAAGCCTCGTTAGGAGACCCCGTTTACAATGAGCAGTTCTTC. It yields the protein CASSQASLGDPVYNEQFF.

This chain uses TRBV7-9 with TRBJ2-7; weak D call: TRBD1 (5 bases). This CDR3 has 15 amino acids. The V end lost 5 bases, the J end lost 4 bases, and 18 bases lay between the germline ends. The germline V gene has CDR1 SEHNR and CDR2 FQNEAQ (reference sequence). Written as DNA, the CDR3 is TGTGCCAGCAGCCCAAGAGATGGCAGGGCGTACGAGCAGTACTTC. Translation gives CASSPRDGRAYEQYF.

The J gene is TRBJ2-7, the V gene TRBV5-1; D remains unclear. CDR3 length: 15 residues. Trimming shortened V by 2 bases and J by 3 bases, and 15 bases separated the two germline ends. The germline gives CDR1 SGHRS, CDR2 YFSETQ. The CDR3, as DNA: TGCGCCAGCAGCTTCGCGGATCCATACGGCTACGAGCAGTACTTC. Amino acid sequence: CASSFADPYGYEQYF.

The genes are TRBV28 and TRBJ1-4; D uncertain. Trimming left V 6 bases short and J 0 bases short, with 11 bases between. Germline V lookup: CDR1 MDHEN, CDR2 SYDVKM. The CDR3 extends over 15 amino acids. DNA of the CDR3: TGTGCCAGCAGCACGGGGTCACCAACTAATGAAAAACTGTTTTTT. This encodes CASSTGSPTNEKLFF.

The genes are TRBV5-1 and TRBJ1-2; 7 bases are shared with TRBD1. The germline CDR1 and CDR2 sequences are SGHRS and YFSETQ. This CDR3 spans 14 amino acids. With 1 base clipped from V and 3 bases from J, the junction kept 3 bases outside the gene matches. CDR3 nucleotide sequence: TGCGCCAGCAGCTTGAGAGACAGGGACTATGGCTACACCTTC. Its translation is CASSLRDRDYGYTF.

The chain has TRBV10-3 and TRBJ2-5; unclear D gene. CDR1 ENHRY and CDR2 SYGVKD come from the germline V gene. This CDR3 region has 15 residues. V gave up 0 bases and J gave up 3 bases, with 11 bases separating them. DNA for the CDR3: TGTGCCATCAGTGAGTCGTTTTCAGAAGAAGAGACCCAGTACTTC. Protein: CAISESFSEEETQYF.

The chain couples TRBV7-9 to TRBJ2-7, with unresolved D. Trimming stripped 5 bases from V and 3 bases from J, with 14 bases between. The CDR3 is 14 amino acids. The germline V gene encodes CDR1 SEHNR and CDR2 FQNEAQ (reference sequence). The CDR3 DNA is TGTGCCAGCAGCAGCCTGGCGACTCACTACGAGCAGTACTTC. This encodes CASSSLATHYEQYF. The variable domain in full, with the rest retrieved from reference TRBV7-9 and TRBJ2-7, is DTGVSQNPRHKITKRGQNVTFRCDPISEHNRLYWYRQTLGQGPEFLTYFQNEAQLEKSRLLSDRFSAERPKGSFSTLEIQRTEQGDSAMYLCASSSLATHYEQYFGPGTRLTVT.

The gene calls are TRBV7-8 and TRBJ2-7; 8 positions match TRBD1. The CDR3 has 14 residues. Germline CDR1 and CDR2: SGHVS and FQNEAQ. The V segment lost 5 bases and the J segment 2 bases; nucleotides outside the gene matches: 5. In DNA, the CDR3 is TGTGCCAGCAGCGTAGACAGGGGCACCTACGAGCAGTACTTC. It is translated as CASSVDRGTYEQYF.

This chain links TRBV9 with TRBJ2-7, with D perhaps TRBD2 (6 bases). V shed 4 bases and J shed 0 bases, with 11 bases lying between them. Germline-derived CDR1 and CDR2 are SGDLS and YYNGEE. CDR3 size: 14 residues. The CDR3 DNA reads TGTGCCAGCAGCTGGGAGGCGGTCTCCTACGAGCAGTACTTC. Protein sequence: CASSWEAVSYEQYF.

This clone was found a few times. The rearrangement links TRBV19 to TRBJ2-7; TRBD1 agrees at 7 bases. V was clipped by 2 bases and J by 3 bases; unmatched bases: 4. This CDR3 has 14 residues. Looked up from germline, CDR1 is LNHDA and CDR2 is SQIVND (reference sequence). The CDR3 loop is CASSITGVVYEQYF. Here the CDR3 DNA reads TGTGCCAGTAGTATAACAGGGGTGGTCTACGAGCAGTACTTC.